Listed below are T cell receptor beta chains from one sample, sequenced in a study of cytotoxic CD8 clonotypes in ibrutinib-treated CLL. TCRdb's copy holds only in-frame clones and misses some; the assay was immunoSEQ multiplex PCR. The table includes roughly 70,000 clones, roughly nine tenths detected once. The input for sequencing was PBMCs, taken after 12 months of ibrutinib treatment. These receptors were obtained from a human donor with chronic lymphocytic leukemia. The CDR3 runs from the conserved cysteine through the conserved F or W.

V gene | CDR3 protein
TRBV7-9 | CASSSSPYEQYF
TRBV28 | CASSLPSDGVAKNIQYF
TRBV5-4 | CAGSLLGQLNTEAFF
TRBV5-4 | CASSTDGGTEAFF
TRBV6-5 | CASSTTVNTEAFF
TRBV4-3 | CASSQDIGRGQETQYF
TRBV28 | CASSFSRGGKYNQPQHF
TRBV19 | CASRTPGQGADQPQHF
TRBV5-1 | CASSLAAGANTGELFF
TRBV10-3 | CAISGSGNTEAFF
TRBV16 | CASSLPAPRRSNQPQHF
TRBV29-1 | CSVSEAGLTDTQYF
TRBV27 | CASSLWSLAGLEQFF
TRBV21-1 | CASSIGSPSDTQYF
TRBV2 | CASRGDGGVNSPLHF
TRBV6-5 | CASSYDRNQPQHF
TRBV28 | CASPPRATTAPEQYF
TRBV7-3 | CASSKRGNTEAFF
TRBV11-2 | CASSFGRKNTEAFF
TRBV9 | CASSVRQVQDTQYF
TRBV7-2 | CASSNRDRLNTEAFF
TRBV4-1 | CASSHRDDSSGGPYEQYF
TRBV5-8 | CASSLGVGMNTEAFF
TRBV19 | CASIIRDRGSYEQYF
TRBV19 | CASSNLEADRGVTNEKLFF
TRBV15 | CATSRVVPSEQFF
TRBV5-1 | CASSSQGYEQYF
TRBV6-1 | CASSEIEGADYGYTF
TRBV19 | CASSPRTGLENTEAFF
TRBV28 | CASRYYTAGSYNEQFF
TRBV27 | CASSLTPAVNTEAFF
TRBV28 | CASRSTLGAFF